Each of the 28 T cell receptor beta chains below was sequenced from the same sample in a study of shared clonotypes between healthy human individuals. The protocol was immunoSEQ multiplex PCR, while the TCRdb copy is restricted to in-frame clones and leaves out a portion. The table lists hundreds of thousands of clones, roughly 95% of them singletons. Specimen: naive CD4+ T cells sorted from blood. Subset specified: CD45RA+ positively selected. The origin of the receptors is a woman aged 25 to 39 in good health.

This clone has only one observation. This sequence joins TRBV7-2 and TRBJ2-7; D gene ambiguous. The CDR3 is 15 residues long. Per germline, CDR1 SGHTA and CDR2 FQGNSA. Trimming left V 2 bases short and J 0 bases short, with 11 bases between. The DNA of the CDR3 is TGTGCCAGCAGCTTATCCGCAGCTAGCTCCTACGAGCAGTACTTC. Its protein is CASSLSAASSYEQYF. The whole variable domain, filled in from reference TRBV7-2 and TRBJ2-7, reads GAGVSQSPSNKVTEKGKDVELRCDPISGHTALYWYRQSLGQGLEFLIYFQGNSAPDKSGLPSDRFSAERTGGSVSTLTIQRTQQEDSAVYLCASSLSAASSYEQYFGPGTRLTVT.

In its sample, this clone was seen once. This sequence joins TRBV7-3 and TRBJ2-7; D might be TRBD2 (6 bases). V was clipped by 0 bases and J by 3 bases, with 12 bases between them. In germline, CDR1 is SGHTA, CDR2 FQGTGA. The CDR3 runs 15 residues. The CDR3 nucleotides read TGTGCCAGCAGCTTAACAGGAGGGCCGGGCTACGAGCAGTACTTC. Residues: CASSLTGGPGYEQYF.

This rearrangement joins TRBV28 to TRBJ2-7, with 7 bases lining up with TRBD1. V shed 6 bases, J shed 2 bases, and the junction held 13 bases outside the gene matches. The CDR3 sequence is 16 residues long. The V gene's germline CDR1 is MDHEN and CDR2 SYDVKM. This CDR3 reads CASRAPTGLGTYEQYF. DNA for the CDR3: TGTGCCAGCAGGGCCCCGACAGGGCTAGGGACCTACGAGCAGTACTTC.

J is TRBJ1-1 and V is TRBV11-2; possible D gene TRBD1, 5 bases. Germline CDR1 reads SGHAT; CDR2 reads FQNNGV. V lost 4 bases and J lost 8, with 20 bases in between. This CDR3 is built from 15 residues. DNA of the CDR3: TGTGCCAGCAGCTATACTAACGTGCAGGGCGGAGAAGCTTTCTTT. Translation: CASSYTNVQGGEAFF.

The chain combines TRBV18 with TRBJ1-1, with 10 bases lining up with TRBD1. CDR1 is KGHSH and CDR2 is LQKENI in the germline V gene. CDR3 length: 17 residues. J was trimmed by 4 bases and V by 3 bases; bases with no gene match: 11. The CDR3 DNA follows: TGTGCCAGCTCACCCGTGGAGACAGGGGGCTCGGGCACTGAAGCTTTCTTT. Amino acid sequence: CASSPVETGGSGTEAFF. The whole variable domain, filled in from reference TRBV18 and TRBJ1-1, reads NAGVMQNPRHLVRRRGQEARLRCSPMKGHSHVYWYRQLPEEGLKFMVYLQKENIIDESGMPKERFSAEFPKEGPSILRIQQVVRGDSAAYFCASSPVETGGSGTEAFFGQGTRLTVV.

The rearrangement uses TRBV30 and TRBJ2-3; 16 bases match TRBD2. CDR1 GTSNPN and CDR2 SVGIG come from the germline V gene (reference sequence). CDR3 length: 15 amino acids. The junction had 7 bases not matched to a gene; V was cut back by 8 bases and J by 5 bases. The CDR3: CAGTSGRAAGDTQYF. The CDR3 nucleotides are TGTGCCGGGACTAGCGGGAGGGCCGCTGGAGATACGCAGTATTTT.

The genes are TRBV5-1 and TRBJ2-7; D may be TRBD2 (5 bases). V lost 4 bases to trimming and J lost 3 bases, with 11 bases between them. Germline V gene lookup returns CDR1 SGHRS and CDR2 YFSETQ. The CDR3 has 13 residues. In DNA form, the CDR3 reads TGCGCCAGCAGCAGAGGACGGGACTACGAGCAGTACTTC. Encoded protein: CASSRGRDYEQYF.

V is TRBV27 and J is TRBJ2-3; D may correspond to TRBD1 or TRBD2 (5 bases each). The CDR3 contains 16 residues. V was clipped by 7 bases and J by 0 bases, with 17 bases between them. CDR1 and CDR2 (germline): MNHEY, SMNVEV (reference sequence). The CDR3 protein is CASTEARGSSTDTQYF. CDR3 sequence (DNA): TGTGCCAGCACCGAAGCGAGGGGATCTAGCACAGATACGCAGTATTTT.

The chain employs TRBV7-7 and TRBJ2-2, with 14 bases aligning to TRBD2. J was trimmed by 7 bases and V by 6 bases; bases with no gene match: 7. Germline CDR1 SSHAT, CDR2 FNYEAQ (reference sequence). This CDR3 contains 16 residues. The CDR3 DNA reads TGTGCCAGCAGTTCCGGGACTAGCGGGAGTGGCGGGGAGCTGTTTTTT. It encodes CASSSGTSGSGGELFF.

This clone has a single count. The CDR3 DNA follows: TGTGCCAGCTCACCATTTACAGGAGATCCGTACGAGCAGTACTTC. This translates into CASSPFTGDPYEQYF. V is TRBV18 and J is TRBJ2-7, with D maybe TRBD1 (5 bases). CDR1 is KGHSH and CDR2 is LQKENI in the germline V gene. There are 15 residues in the CDR3. V was cut by 2 bases and J by 4 bases, with 15 bases left in between.

This CDR3 is CASSLIAARYAQYF. For the CDR3, the DNA is TGTGCCAGCAGTTTAATAGCGGCCCGTTATGCTCAGTACTTC. The chain links TRBV28 to TRBJ2-4, with a possible D match to TRBD2 (6 bases). The CDR3 covers 14 residues. V shed 2 bases and J shed 12 bases, with 17 bases lying between them. Germline loops: CDR1 MDHEN, CDR2 SYDVKM.

This clone was picked up one time. The chain combines TRBV7-3 with TRBJ2-3, with D maybe TRBD1 (6 bases). CDR3 length equals 15 residues. Trimming removed 2 bases from V and 3 bases from J, with 12 bases in between. The germline V gene encodes CDR1 SGHTA and CDR2 FQGTGA. DNA of the CDR3: TGTGCCAGCAGCTTAGGGGGCAGGGGAACAGATACGCAGTATTTT. Protein sequence: CASSLGGRGTDTQYF.

The V and J genes are TRBV19 and TRBJ2-2; a weak D match, TRBD2 (6 bases). V was shortened by 7 bases and J by 0 bases, with 21 bases between the two germline ends. The length of the CDR3 is 18 residues. The V gene's germline CDR1 is LNHDA and CDR2 SQIVND (reference sequence). CDR3 in DNA: TGTGCCAGTAAGAAATCCAACGAAGGGACTTCGAACACCGGGGAGCTGTTTTTT. Its translation: CASKKSNEGTSNTGELFF.

The J gene is TRBJ2-7, the V gene TRBV2; unclear D gene. The germline V gene has CDR1 SNHLY and CDR2 FYNNEI. The CDR3 spans 13 residues. Deletions cut 1 base from V and 7 bases from J, with 11 bases between. The CDR3 loop reads CASSEEDQLEQYF. The DNA of the CDR3 is TGTGCCAGCAGTGAAGAGGACCAGCTGGAGCAGTACTTC.

The chain has TRBV6-1 and TRBJ1-4; D gene ambiguous. V shed 0 bases and J shed 0 bases, with 5 bases lying between them. The germline V gene encodes CDR1 MNHNS and CDR2 SASEGT. The CDR3 contains 15 residues. The chain's CDR3 is CASSEASATNEKLFF. CDR3 DNA sequence: TGTGCCAGCAGTGAAGCGTCAGCAACTAATGAAAAACTGTTTTTT.

The genes are TRBV7-2 and TRBJ2-7; D gene unclear. In germline, CDR1 is SGHTA, CDR2 FQGNSA. This CDR3 comprises 15 residues. Trimming left V 5 bases short and J 3 bases short, with 17 bases between. The DNA of the CDR3 is TGTGCCAGCAGCGATGGGCGCGCCCTGTACTACGAGCAGTACTTC. It encodes CASSDGRALYYEQYF.

The V call is TRBV21-1, the J call TRBJ2-2; TRBD2 was called by the table and not checked on the DNA. TRBV21-1 is designated a pseudogene. This CDR3 is built from 17 residues. The CDR3 DNA reads TGTGCCAGCACAGAAGGGGAGCCAGCGGGGGCCACCGGGGAGCTGTTTTTT. Amino acids: CASTEGEPAGATGELFF.

Notes on this clone: Distinct nucleotide sequences in the sample also encode this CDR3. This chain joins TRBV9 and TRBJ2-1, with D tentatively TRBD1 or TRBD2 (6 bases each). Germline values: CDR1 SGDLS, CDR2 YYNGEE. The CDR3 sequence is 16 residues long. The germline V and J ends were trimmed by 0 bases and 1 base, with 11 bases remaining between them. CDR3 nucleotides: TGTGCCAGCAGCGTAGTAGGCGGGACATCCTACAATGAGCAGTTCTTC. Protein: CASSVVGGTSYNEQFF.

CDR3 nucleotides: TGTGCCAGCTCAGCGGAAACAGGGGCCGCAAACACCATATATTTT. This encodes CASSAETGAANTIYF. The J gene is TRBJ1-3, the V gene TRBV18, with 7 positions matching TRBD1. Germline V lookup: CDR1 KGHSH, CDR2 LQKENI. The CDR3 has 15 amino acids. V was clipped by 5 bases and J by 6 bases; unmatched bases: 10.

The J gene is TRBJ1-2, the V gene TRBV6-4, with D possibly being TRBD1 (6 bases). Germline CDR1 reads MRHNA; CDR2 reads SNTAGT. V dropped 2 bases and J dropped 6 bases, with 19 bases sitting between them. This CDR3 has 16 amino acids. The CDR3 sequence: CASSDTKTTGLHGYTF. The CDR3, as DNA: TGTGCCAGCAGTGACACGAAGACGACAGGCCTCCATGGCTACACCTTC.

This rearrangement joins TRBV5-6 to TRBJ1-3, with TRBD1 matching over 7 bases. V gave up 2 bases and J gave up 0 bases; unmatched junction bases: 2. Germline CDR1 reads SGHDT; CDR2 reads YYEEEE. The CDR3 covers 15 residues. CDR3 loop: CASSFRTGSGNTIYF. The CDR3 nucleotides are TGTGCCAGCAGCTTCCGGACAGGCTCTGGAAACACCATATATTTT.

In the case of this clone: Other DNA sequences from this sample encode an identical CDR3 as well. J is TRBJ1-4 and V is TRBV18, with 9 nucleotides matching TRBD1. The CDR3 covers 14 residues. The germline V gene has CDR1 KGHSH and CDR2 LQKENI. Germline trimming cut 3 bases from V and 5 bases from J; bases unmatched to any gene: 1. The CDR3 spells CASSPTGGNEKLFF. The DNA of the CDR3 is TGTGCCAGCTCACCTACAGGGGGCAATGAAAAACTGTTTTTT.

This rearrangement joins TRBV28 to TRBJ2-7; TRBD2 might be the D (5 bases). The length of the CDR3 is 12 residues. The V gene's germline CDR1 is MDHEN and CDR2 SYDVKM. V was shortened by 3 bases and J by 10 bases, with 13 bases between the two germline ends. The CDR3 sequence: CASSLSGMEQYF. The CDR3 bases are TGTGCCAGCAGTTTGTCGGGGATGGAACAGTACTTC.

The gene calls are TRBV5-4 and TRBJ1-2; D remains unclear. The CDR3 is made up of 14 amino acids. Trimming pared 1 base from V and 7 bases from J, leaving 14 bases between. From germline, CDR1 is SGHNT and CDR2 YYREEE (reference sequence). The CDR3 DNA sequence: TGTGCCAGCAGCTTGTTTGGGGTAATCGGTGGCTACACCTTC. Residues: CASSLFGVIGGYTF.

The chain joins TRBV6-5 to TRBJ1-1; a weak D match, TRBD1 (6 bases). With 5 bases removed from V and 3 bases from J, the gap between germline ends came to 13 bases. Germline CDR1 MNHEY, CDR2 SVGAGI. The CDR3 contains 14 residues. CDR3 residues: CASSTLQGDTEAFF. CDR3 bases: TGTGCCAGCAGTACCCTACAGGGCGACACTGAAGCTTTCTTT.

The rearrangement links TRBV28 to TRBJ1-1; 7 bases map to TRBD1. V gave up 4 bases and J gave up 7 bases; unmatched junction bases: 12. Per the germline V gene, CDR1 is MDHEN and CDR2 is SYDVKM. The CDR3 consists of 15 residues. Here the CDR3 reads CASSSQGQPSFEAFF. In nucleotides, the CDR3 is TGTGCCAGCAGTTCCCAGGGACAGCCCAGCTTTGAAGCTTTCTTT.

On this clone: The sample holds other DNA sequences that translate to the same CDR3. The V call is TRBV7-9, the J call TRBJ2-1; D ambiguous. V lost 1 base and J lost 7, with 5 bases in between. The CDR3 loop spans 12 amino acids. Germline values: CDR1 SEHNR, CDR2 FQNEAQ (reference sequence). CDR3 in DNA: TGTGCCAGCAGCTTAGTAAATAATGAGCAGTTCTTC. Amino acid sequence: CASSLVNNEQFF.

The chain employs TRBV18 and TRBJ2-7; unclear D gene. Germline CDR1 and CDR2: KGHSH and LQKENI. The V end was cut by 1 base, the J end by 2 bases, with 3 bases between. The CDR3 length is 12 residues. CDR3 sequence: CASSPRTYEQYF. The CDR3 DNA reads as TGTGCCAGCTCACCACGGACCTACGAGCAGTACTTC.